The rows below give T cell receptor beta chains drawn from one sample of a study of T cells in Graves' hyperthyroidism and ophthalmopathy. TCRdb reprocessed the multiplex PCR reads via MiXCR and lists one record per CDR3 protein. The sample holds tens of thousands of distinct CDR3 sequences, approximately 52% seen once. Input material: blood. These receptors were taken from a woman aged 40 to 49 with Graves' ophthalmopathy. Each CDR3 is given with its conserved first and last residue. Clone size is stated in some rows and not others, as once, few, many or a class when expanded.

j_gene,v_gene,abundance,CDR3aa
TRBJ1-2,TRBV28,many,CASSAVEDGYTF
TRBJ1-1,TRBV7-6,.,CASSLDLKGAEAFF
TRBJ2-7,TRBV30,many,CAWSVIAAGEQYF
TRBJ2-3,TRBV20-1,many,CSARDRWGTTDTQYF
TRBJ2-5,TRBV9,.,CASSVGGGAETQYF
TRBJ2-5,TRBV3-1,many,CASSQDNQETQYF
TRBJ1-1,TRBV5-1,.,CASSSSGKNTEAFF
TRBJ1-5,TRBV15,few,CATSRDLGYNQPQHF
TRBJ1-1,TRBV6-5,many,CAIQRGMNTEAFF
TRBJ2-5,TRBV20-1,many,CSAQGGARETQYF
TRBJ2-1,TRBV2,.,CASTLGLADNEQFF
TRBJ1-1,TRBV19,many,CASREGGAGNTEAFF
TRBJ2-7,TRBV6-5,many,CASSYQDRGAYEQYF
TRBJ2-1,TRBV10-3,many,CAIRTGTDNEQFF
TRBJ1-5,TRBV28,many,CASSYGTGPGIEPQHF
TRBJ2-6,TRBV6-6,many,CASSYLMGTGANVLTF
TRBJ2-3,TRBV7-9,.,CASSARDRFSNTQYF
TRBJ1-4,TRBV19,many,CASTTQQGATNEKLFF
TRBJ2-1,TRBV20-1,.,CSAPAGTSGSLEQFF
TRBJ1-5,TRBV30,few,CAWSGRTALDPQPQHF
TRBJ2-7,TRBV15,.,CASNSGGAEQYF
TRBJ1-3,TRBV29-1,.,CSVGDGNTIYF
TRBJ2-1,TRBV2,medium-sized,CASSELAGTTNEQFF
TRBJ2-7,TRBV7-6,few,CASSQSGAASDEQYF
TRBJ2-3,TRBV7-9,many,CASSLDRLAGVDTQYF
TRBJ1-5,TRBV7-9,few,CASSLVGNQPQHF
TRBJ2-3,TRBV15,.,CATSSPGLAGVRPDTQYF
TRBJ2-1,TRBV29-1,once,CSVLAGNEQFF
TRBJ1-5,TRBV7-2,medium-sized,CASSLVPNSNQPQHF